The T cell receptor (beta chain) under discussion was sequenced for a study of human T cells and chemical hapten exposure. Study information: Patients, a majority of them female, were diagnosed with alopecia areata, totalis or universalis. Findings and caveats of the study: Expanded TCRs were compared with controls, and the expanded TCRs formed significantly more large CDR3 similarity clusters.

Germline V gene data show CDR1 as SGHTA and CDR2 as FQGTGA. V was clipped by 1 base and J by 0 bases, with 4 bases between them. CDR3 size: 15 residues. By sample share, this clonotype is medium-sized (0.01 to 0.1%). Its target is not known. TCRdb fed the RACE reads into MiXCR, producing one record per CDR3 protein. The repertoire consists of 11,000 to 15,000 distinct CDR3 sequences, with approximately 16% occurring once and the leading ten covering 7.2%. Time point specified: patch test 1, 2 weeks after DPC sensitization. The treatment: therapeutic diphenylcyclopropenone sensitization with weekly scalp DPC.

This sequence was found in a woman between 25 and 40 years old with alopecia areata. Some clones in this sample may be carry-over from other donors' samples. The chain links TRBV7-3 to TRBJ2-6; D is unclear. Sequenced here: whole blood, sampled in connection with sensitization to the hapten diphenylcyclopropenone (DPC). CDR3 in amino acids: CASSLIGSGANVLTF. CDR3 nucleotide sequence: TGTGCCAGCAGCTTAATTGGCTCTGGGGCCAACGTCCTGACTTTC.